The subject of this entry is one T cell receptor beta chain. Its antigen remains unknown. Second-dose schedules of about 4 or about 12 weeks were combined. The data are from a study of T cell responses to AZD1222 COVID-19 vaccine. Study-wide results and limits: Spike was spanned by vaccine-associated CD4 TCRs, with dominance at 160-218 and 743-854. Targeting of unmutated variant regions was reportedly seen in nearly half of spike-specific TCRs. Repertoire samples came only from after the peak T cell response.

Some clones are missing from TCRdb's copy, which holds only in-frame ones; the method was immunoSEQ multiplex PCR. This table holds 140,000 or so clones, just over 85% found once. J lost 3 bases, V lost 6 bases, and 6 bases had no gene match. The CDR3 contains 15 residues. The germline V gene has CDR1 SNHLY and CDR2 FYNNEI. The V gene is TRBV2, the J gene TRBJ1-5; 9 nucleotides align to TRBD1. The sample consisted of peripheral blood, taken 28 days after the second AZD1222 dose. The TCR was taken from an adult who received the AZD1222 COVID-19 vaccine. This CDR3 reads CASRLDRGDNQPQHF. The DNA for the CDR3 is TGTGCCAGCAGGTTGGACAGGGGCGACAATCAGCCCCAGCATTTT.